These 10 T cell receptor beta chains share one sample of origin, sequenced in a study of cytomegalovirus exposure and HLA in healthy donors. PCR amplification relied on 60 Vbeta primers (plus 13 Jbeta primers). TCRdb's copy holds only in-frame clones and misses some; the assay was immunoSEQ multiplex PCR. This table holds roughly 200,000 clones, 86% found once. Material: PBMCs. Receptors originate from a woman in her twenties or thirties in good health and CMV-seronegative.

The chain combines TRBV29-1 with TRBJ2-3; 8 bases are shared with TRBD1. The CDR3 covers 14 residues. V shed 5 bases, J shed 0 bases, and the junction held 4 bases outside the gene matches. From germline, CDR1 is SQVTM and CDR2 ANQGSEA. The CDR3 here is CSVTRQGSTDTQYF. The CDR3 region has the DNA TGCAGCGTTACCCGACAGGGGAGCACAGATACGCAGTATTTT.

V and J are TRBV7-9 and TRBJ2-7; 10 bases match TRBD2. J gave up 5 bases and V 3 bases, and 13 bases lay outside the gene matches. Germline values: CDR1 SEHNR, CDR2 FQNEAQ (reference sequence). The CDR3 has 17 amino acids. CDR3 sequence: CASSLRTSGDNWDEQYF. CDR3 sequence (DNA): TGTGCCAGCAGCTTGAGGACTAGCGGCGACAATTGGGACGAGCAGTACTTC. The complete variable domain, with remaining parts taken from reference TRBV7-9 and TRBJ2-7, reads DTGVSQNPRHKITKRGQNVTFRCDPISEHNRLYWYRQTLGQGPEFLTYFQNEAQLEKSRLLSDRFSAERPKGSFSTLEIQRTEQGDSAMYLCASSLRTSGDNWDEQYFGPGTRLTVT.

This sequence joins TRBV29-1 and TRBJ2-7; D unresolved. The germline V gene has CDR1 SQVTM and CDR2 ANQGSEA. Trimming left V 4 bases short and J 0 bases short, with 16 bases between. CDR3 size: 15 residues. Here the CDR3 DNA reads TGCAGCGTTGTCCCAAACGGAGCCGACTCCTACGAGCAGTACTTC. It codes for CSVVPNGADSYEQYF.

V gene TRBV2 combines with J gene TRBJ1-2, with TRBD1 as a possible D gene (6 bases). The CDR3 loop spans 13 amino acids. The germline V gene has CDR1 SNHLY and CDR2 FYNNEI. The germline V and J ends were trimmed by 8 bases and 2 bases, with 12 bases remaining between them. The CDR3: CASSRTENYGYTF. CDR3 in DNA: TGTGCCAGCTCTAGGACAGAAAACTATGGCTACACCTTC.

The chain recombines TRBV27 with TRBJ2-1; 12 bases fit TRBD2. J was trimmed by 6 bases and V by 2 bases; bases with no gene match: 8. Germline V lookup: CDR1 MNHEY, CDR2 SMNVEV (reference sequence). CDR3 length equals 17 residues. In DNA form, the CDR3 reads TGTGCCAGCAGTTTAGGACTAGCGGGGCTCCTCGGCAATGAGCAGTTCTTC. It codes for CASSLGLAGLLGNEQFF.

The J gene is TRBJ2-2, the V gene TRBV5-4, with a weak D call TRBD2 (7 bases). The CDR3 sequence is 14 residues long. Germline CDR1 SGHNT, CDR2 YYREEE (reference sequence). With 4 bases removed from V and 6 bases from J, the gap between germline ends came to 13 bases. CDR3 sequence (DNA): TGTGCCAGCAGCCCGGGGGGCAGGCCCGGGGAGCTGTTTTTT. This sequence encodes CASSPGGRPGELFF.

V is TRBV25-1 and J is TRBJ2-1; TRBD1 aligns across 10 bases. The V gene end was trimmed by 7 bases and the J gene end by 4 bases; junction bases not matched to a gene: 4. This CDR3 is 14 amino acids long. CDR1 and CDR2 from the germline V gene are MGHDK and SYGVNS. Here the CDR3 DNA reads TGTGCCAGCAATGACAGGGGGCCTTACAATGAGCAGTTCTTC. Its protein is CASNDRGPYNEQFF.

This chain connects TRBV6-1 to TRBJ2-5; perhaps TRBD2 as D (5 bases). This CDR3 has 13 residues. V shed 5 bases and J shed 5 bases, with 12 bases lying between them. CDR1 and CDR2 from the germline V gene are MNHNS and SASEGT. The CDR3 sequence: CASSRESRETQYF. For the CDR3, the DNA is TGTGCCAGCAGTAGGGAGAGTCGGGAGACCCAGTACTTC.

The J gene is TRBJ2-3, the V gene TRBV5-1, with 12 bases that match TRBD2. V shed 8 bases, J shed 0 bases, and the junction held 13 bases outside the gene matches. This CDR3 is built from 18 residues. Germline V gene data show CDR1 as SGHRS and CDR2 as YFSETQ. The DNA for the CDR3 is TGCGCCAGTTCCATGGGGCTAGCGGGAGGGACTAGCACAGATACGCAGTATTTT. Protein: CASSMGLAGGTSTDTQYF.

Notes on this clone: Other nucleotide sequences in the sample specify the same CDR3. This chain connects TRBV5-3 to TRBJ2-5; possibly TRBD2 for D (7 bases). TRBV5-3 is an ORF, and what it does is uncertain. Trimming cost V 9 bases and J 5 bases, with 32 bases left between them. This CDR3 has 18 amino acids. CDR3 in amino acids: CAIPNLRCRGALRETQYF. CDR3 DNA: TGTGCCATCCCTAACCTCAGGTGCCGGGGGGCCTTGCGGGAGACCCAGTACTTC.